Shown below are 29 T cell receptor beta chains from a single sample sequenced in a study of blood T cell repertoires in COVID-19. Sequenced by immunoSEQ multiplex PCR; TCRdb stores in-frame clones only, minus some. This table holds 200,000 to 300,000 clones, around 90% found once. The sample taken for sequencing was peripheral blood. The receptors stem from a man aged 55 to 69 who had recovered from COVID-19.

The V call is TRBV4-2, the J call TRBJ1-4; 10 bases fit TRBD1. The J segment lost 3 bases and the V segment lost 3 bases, leaving 4 bases of the junction unmatched. Germline loops: CDR1 LGHNA, CDR2 YNFKEQ. The CDR3 consists of 16 residues. CDR3 nucleotides: TGTGCCAGCAGCCATGATGGACAGGGGGCTAATGAAAAACTGTTTTTT. Encoded protein: CASSHDGQGANEKLFF.

The V gene is TRBV29-1, the J gene TRBJ1-2, with TRBD1 as a possible D gene (6 bases). This CDR3 is built from 14 residues. Germline V gives CDR1 SQVTM, CDR2 ANQGSEA. V gave up 4 bases and J gave up 7 bases, with 19 bases separating them. CDR3 nucleotides: TGCAGCGTTGCGGGAACAGGGATCTTGGGTGGCTACACCTTC. Translation gives CSVAGTGILGGYTF.

This sequence joins TRBV27 and TRBJ2-7; D not certain. Germline V CDR1 and CDR2: MNHEY, SMNVEV (reference sequence). The CDR3 sequence is 13 residues long. V gave up 2 bases and J gave up 5 bases, with 10 bases separating them. CDR3 sequence (DNA): TGTGCCAGCAGTTTAAATCGACGGGACGAGCAGTACTTC. Its protein is CASSLNRRDEQYF.

The CDR3 nucleotides are TGCAGCGTTCGGGACAACCTGAATCAGCCCCAGCATTTT. Residues: CSVRDNLNQPQHF. This rearrangement joins TRBV29-1 to TRBJ1-5; D is perhaps TRBD1 (6 bases). Germline CDR1 reads SQVTM; CDR2 reads ANQGSEA. The V end was cut by 5 bases, the J end by 4 bases, with 12 bases between. This CDR3 contains 13 residues.

The chain recombines TRBV3-1 (or the pseudogene TRBV3-2) with TRBJ1-1; 10 bases align to TRBD1. The CDR3 consists of 16 residues. Germline CDR1 LGHDT, CDR2 YNNKEL (reference sequence). V lost 0 bases to trimming and J lost 5 bases; unmatched junction nucleotides: 6. The CDR3, as DNA: TGTGCCAGCAGCCAAGAACCGACAGGGGGCTGGACTGAAGCTTTCTTT. Translated, it gives CASSQEPTGGWTEAFF.

The chain employs TRBV30 and TRBJ2-3, with TRBD2 matching 9 bases. This CDR3 has 14 residues. The V segment lost 3 bases and the J segment 1 base; nucleotides outside the gene matches: 2. CDR1 is GTSNPN and CDR2 is SVGIG in the germline V gene (reference sequence). CDR3 nucleotide sequence: TGTGCCTGGAGGACTAGCGGTCGCACAGATACGCAGTATTTT. Encoded protein: CAWRTSGRTDTQYF.

The J gene is TRBJ2-7, the V gene TRBV6-5; D might be TRBD1 (6 bases). The CDR3 runs to 13 residues. With 8 bases removed from V and 2 bases from J, the gap between germline ends came to 13 bases. The germline V gene encodes CDR1 MNHEY and CDR2 SVGAGI. The chain's CDR3 is CASGSGEAYEQYF. DNA for the CDR3: TGTGCCAGCGGGTCAGGGGAAGCCTACGAGCAGTACTTC.

This rearrangement joins TRBV14 to TRBJ2-1; the D gene is possibly TRBD2 (6 bases). V dropped 4 bases and J dropped 8 bases, with 15 bases sitting between them. Germline CDR1 and CDR2: SGHDN and FVKESK. This CDR3 comprises 14 residues. CDR3 coding DNA: TGTGCCAGCAGCCCGGCGGACTACCGGTATGAGCAGTTCTTC. Translated, it gives CASSPADYRYEQFF.

A word on this clone: At the DNA level, this CDR3 is encoded by other sequences in the same sample as well. The rearrangement joins TRBV12-3 or TRBV12-4 to TRBJ1-2; D call uncertain. The CDR3 has 13 residues. V dropped 3 bases and J dropped 1 base, with 6 bases sitting between them. The CDR3 sequence is CASSFGDNYGYTF. The CDR3 region has the DNA TGTGCCAGCAGTTTCGGTGATAACTATGGCTACACCTTC.

The chain combines TRBV18 with TRBJ2-2, with 8 bases aligning to TRBD2. The CDR3 is made up of 15 amino acids. Germline assignment: CDR1 KGHSH and CDR2 LQKENI. V shed 0 bases and J 8 bases; nucleotides not matched to a gene: 5. The CDR3 DNA is TGTGCCAGCTCACCACCCCCAGCGGGGGTAGGGGAGCTGTTTTTT. Its protein product is CASSPPPAGVGELFF.

The chain couples TRBV7-2 to TRBJ2-7; TRBD2 aligns across 9 bases. The CDR3 contains 15 residues. With 4 bases clipped from V and 2 bases from J, the junction kept 6 bases outside the gene matches. Germline V gives CDR1 SGHTA, CDR2 FQGNSA. DNA for the CDR3: TGTGCCAGCAGCTCCACGGGCGGGGGGGCCTACGAGCAGTACTTC. Protein: CASSSTGGGAYEQYF.

This clone was found a few times. The chain employs TRBV21-1 and TRBJ1-6; the tabulated D call, TRBD1, remains unverified against the DNA. TRBV21-1 is deemed a pseudogene. CDR3 length equals 15 residues. In nucleotides, the CDR3 is TGTGCCAGCAGCAAAGTACGGGACAGGGCTTCACCCCTCCACTTT. Translated, it gives CASSKVRDRASPLHF.

This clone came up a few times. The chain has TRBV10-3 and TRBJ1-2; 12 bases agree with TRBD1. The length of the CDR3 is 15 residues. The J segment lost 6 bases and the V segment lost 6 bases, leaving 8 bases of the junction unmatched. CDR1 ENHRY and CDR2 SYGVKD come from the germline V gene. CDR3 in amino acids: CAISAGQGAADGYTF. The CDR3 bases are TGTGCCATCAGCGCGGGACAGGGGGCAGCGGATGGCTACACCTTC.

This chain connects TRBV3-1 (or the pseudogene TRBV3-2) to TRBJ2-5; tentative D call: TRBD2 (5 bases). Trimming took 7 bases from V and 5 from J, leaving 20 bases between them. Per the germline V gene, CDR1 is LGHDT and CDR2 is YNNKEL (reference sequence). This CDR3 is 15 amino acids long. CDR3 residues: CASIQRSLPGETQYF. The CDR3 coding sequence is TGTGCCAGCATCCAGCGGTCTTTGCCCGGGGAGACCCAGTACTTC.

The chain employs TRBV18 and TRBJ2-7, with D perhaps TRBD1 (5 bases). Germline V gene lookup returns CDR1 KGHSH and CDR2 LQKENI. Trimming stripped 6 bases from V and 1 base from J, with 16 bases between. The CDR3 consists of 15 residues. CDR3 sequence: CASSPDSSLSYEQYF. For the CDR3, the DNA is TGTGCCAGCTCTCCTGACAGCAGCCTTTCCTACGAGCAGTACTTC.

The count of this clone is one. The chain links TRBV2 to TRBJ2-1; D is unresolved. Trimming cost V 0 bases and J 10 bases, with 10 bases left between them. The germline V gene encodes CDR1 SNHLY and CDR2 FYNNEI. This CDR3 contains 13 residues. CDR3 residues: CASSEARDYEQFF. CDR3 DNA: TGTGCCAGCAGTGAAGCACGAGATTACGAGCAGTTCTTC.

The chain has TRBV6-4 and TRBJ1-3; TRBD1 matches 7 bases. In germline, CDR1 is MRHNA, CDR2 SNTAGT. The CDR3 sequence is 15 residues long. V dropped 6 bases and J dropped 2; count of bases not matched to a gene: 7. CDR3 in amino acids: CASRELDRAGNTIYF. The DNA of the CDR3 is TGTGCCAGCAGAGAATTAGACAGGGCTGGAAACACCATATATTTT.

The genes are TRBV3-1 (or the pseudogene TRBV3-2) and TRBJ2-1; 8 bases fit TRBD2. This CDR3 is 16 amino acids long. V gave up 3 bases and J gave up 3 bases; unmatched junction bases: 7. Looked up from germline, CDR1 is LGHDT and CDR2 is YNNKEL (reference sequence). The CDR3 protein is CASSQDGTSIYNEQFF. The CDR3 nucleotides read TGTGCCAGCAGCCAGGACGGGACTAGTATCTACAATGAGCAGTTCTTC.

Here the CDR3 DNA reads TGTGCCAGCAGCCTAGGACAGGGGGTCAAAGTAGATGGCTACACCTTC. Translation gives CASSLGQGVKVDGYTF. The chain employs TRBV11-2 and TRBJ1-2; 10 bases match TRBD1. The trim removed 5 bases at V and 6 bases at J, leaving 12 bases unmatched. In germline, CDR1 is SGHAT, CDR2 FQNNGV. The CDR3 length is 16 residues. Together with reference TRBV11-2 and TRBJ1-2, the CDR3 gives the full variable domain: EAGVAQSPRYKIIEKRQSVAFWCNPISGHATLYWYQQILGQGPKLLIQFQNNGVVDDSQLPKDRFSAERLKGVDSTLKIQPAKLEDSAVYLCASSLGQGVKVDGYTFGSGTRLTVV.

The chain has TRBV5-1 and TRBJ1-5; D gene ambiguous. Germline CDR1 is SGHRS and CDR2 is YFSETQ. This CDR3 spans 15 amino acids. Trimming took off 3 bases at V and 4 bases at J, with 14 bases between the two ends. As DNA, the CDR3 is TGCGCCAGCAGCTCGGGATCCTTCTTAAATCAGCCCCAGCATTTT. It codes for CASSSGSFLNQPQHF.

The chain couples TRBV14 to TRBJ1-2; D gene ambiguous. Germline V CDR1 and CDR2: SGHDN, FVKESK. The CDR3 length is 14 residues. V was clipped by 4 bases and J by 1 base, with 10 bases between them. Here the CDR3 reads CASSLDINNYGYTF. Written as DNA, the CDR3 is TGTGCCAGCAGCCTTGACATAAATAACTATGGCTACACCTTC.

V is TRBV19 and J is TRBJ1-4, with D possibly TRBD1 on 6 matching bases. The V end was cut by 5 bases, the J end by 7 bases, with 23 bases between. Germline CDR1 LNHDA, CDR2 SQIVND (reference sequence). The CDR3 loop spans 17 amino acids. CDR3 protein: CASSSAGTSGSGEKLFF. The CDR3 DNA sequence: TGTGCCAGTAGTTCAGCAGGGACATCCGGAAGTGGTGAAAAACTGTTTTTT.

V gene TRBV6-2 or TRBV6-3 combines with J gene TRBJ1-2; TRBD1 agrees at 7 bases. Germline V gives CDR1 MNHEY, CDR2 SVGEGT. V lost 0 bases to trimming and J lost 8 bases; unmatched junction nucleotides: 9. The length of the CDR3 is 15 residues. The CDR3 nucleotides are TGTGCCAGCAGTTACTCGACAGGGACCCTTGGCGGCTACACCTTC. The encoded protein is CASSYSTGTLGGYTF.

The rearrangement joins TRBV30 to TRBJ1-4; possible D gene TRBD1, 5 bases. Germline CDR1 GTSNPN, CDR2 SVGIG (reference sequence). V lost 3 bases and J lost 4, with 12 bases in between. This CDR3 has 14 amino acids. This chain's CDR3 is CAWSQQDINEKLFF. The DNA of the CDR3 is TGTGCCTGGAGCCAACAGGACATTAATGAAAAACTGTTTTTT. The full variable domain, completed using reference TRBV30 and TRBJ1-4, is SQTIHQWPATLVQPVGSPLSLECTVEGTSNPNLYWYRQAAGRGLQLLFYSVGIGQISSEVPQNLSASRPQDRQFILSSKKLLLSDSGFYLCAWSQQDINEKLFFGSGTQLSVL.

This rearrangement joins TRBV7-3 to TRBJ2-3; TRBD1 aligns across 8 bases. The length of the CDR3 is 15 residues. The V gene end was trimmed by 5 bases and the J gene end by 3 bases; junction bases not matched to a gene: 7. Germline values: CDR1 SGHTA, CDR2 FQGTGA. Written as DNA, the CDR3 is TGTGCCAGCAGCCGAGGACAGGGCCGGACAGATACGCAGTATTTT. Its translation: CASSRGQGRTDTQYF.

This chain connects TRBV12-3 or TRBV12-4 to TRBJ1-4; possibly TRBD1 for D (5 bases). Trimming took 10 bases from V and 0 from J, leaving 9 bases between them. CDR3 length: 13 amino acids. Here the CDR3 DNA reads TGTGCCACCACAGGCTCAACTAATGAAAAACTGTTTTTT. Residues: CATTGSTNEKLFF.

J is TRBJ1-6 and V is TRBV3-1 (or the pseudogene TRBV3-2); 11 positions match TRBD1. The V gene end was trimmed by 1 base and the J gene end by 9 bases; junction bases not matched to a gene: 2. Germline V CDR1 and CDR2: LGHDT, YNNKEL (reference sequence). The CDR3 is 15 residues long. CDR3 nucleotides: TGTGCCAGCAGCCAAGTGGGGACAGGGGGTTCACCCCTCCACTTT. Protein: CASSQVGTGGSPLHF.

This rearrangement joins TRBV30 to TRBJ2-5; maybe TRBD2 (5 bases). The germline CDR1 and CDR2 sequences are GTSNPN and SVGIG (reference sequence). The CDR3 length is 13 residues. Trimming cost V 5 bases and J 5 bases, with 15 bases left between them. CDR3 loop: CAWSRPGGETQYF. CDR3 DNA sequence: TGTGCCTGGTCTAGGCCGGGCGGGGAGACCCAGTACTTC.

This clone was picked up a small number of times. The genes are TRBV5-1 and TRBJ2-2; possibly TRBD2 for D (7 bases). The CDR3 length is 14 residues. CDR1 is SGHRS and CDR2 is YFSETQ in the germline V gene. The V end was cut by 5 bases, the J end by 6 bases, with 14 bases between. The CDR3 reads CASRLSGGAGELFF. CDR3 DNA sequence: TGCGCCAGCAGATTGTCGGGGGGCGCCGGGGAGCTGTTTTTT.